This TCR beta chain was captured in a study of siplizumab effects on memory and regulatory T cells. This CDR3 spans 15 amino acids. In germline, CDR1 is SGDLS, CDR2 YYNGEE. V lost 3 bases to trimming and J lost 2 bases, with 12 bases between them. Naive, memory, effector memory and TEMRA subsets that were unstimulated underwent sequencing in a few donor pairs. This clone was counted a single time. Its antigen is still unknown. Broader study findings: Poor capture below about 10^-5 frequency left most alloreactive clones unmapped to unstimulated subsets.

The method was immunoSEQ multiplex PCR; TCRdb's version includes in-frame clones alone and lacks a portion of them. The sample lists about 56,000 clones; about 98% were seen once. The chain uses TRBV9 and TRBJ2-1; possibly TRBD1 for D (6 bases). Sequencing was carried out using naive CD8+ T cells sorted from blood. This receptor was obtained from a human donor in good health. The CDR3 here is CASSGAGTTYNEQFF. The CDR3, as DNA: TGTGCCAGCAGCGGCGCCGGGACAACCTACAATGAGCAGTTCTTC.